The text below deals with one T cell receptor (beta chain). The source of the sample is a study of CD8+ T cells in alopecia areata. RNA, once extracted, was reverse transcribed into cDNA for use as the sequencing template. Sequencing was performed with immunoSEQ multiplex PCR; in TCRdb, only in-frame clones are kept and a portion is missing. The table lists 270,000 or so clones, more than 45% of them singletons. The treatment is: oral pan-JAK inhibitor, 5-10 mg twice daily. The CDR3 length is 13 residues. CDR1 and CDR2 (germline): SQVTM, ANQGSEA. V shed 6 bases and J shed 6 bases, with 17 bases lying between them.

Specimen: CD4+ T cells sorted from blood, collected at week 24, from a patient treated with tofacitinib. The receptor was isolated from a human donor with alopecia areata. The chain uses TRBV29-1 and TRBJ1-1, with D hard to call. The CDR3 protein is CSVKSRRDAEAFF. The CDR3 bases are TGCAGCGTGAAATCAAGGAGGGATGCTGAAGCTTTCTTT.